One and the same sample provided the 10 T cell receptor beta chains below, sequenced in a study of beta chain features in type 1 diabetes. Isolated RNA was reverse transcribed in full, so expressed TCRB transcripts were sequenced. Repertoires were generated with immunoSEQ multiplex PCR, while TCRdb's copy carries only in-frame clones and drops some. Of 620,000 or so clones in the sample, 15% to 19% are singletons; the top ten hold about 0.093%. Sequences were obtained from naive CD4+ T cells from blood. These receptor sequences come from a man aged 18 to 29 in good health.

The chain couples TRBV6-6 to TRBJ1-1; D remains ambiguous. V shed 2 bases and J shed 6 bases, with 7 bases lying between them. CDR3 length: 12 amino acids. The germline V gene encodes CDR1 MNHNY and CDR2 SVGAGI (reference sequence). This CDR3 reads CASSYPYSEAFF. CDR3 sequence (DNA): TGTGCCAGCAGTTACCCCTACTCTGAAGCTTTCTTT.

The chain has TRBV7-2 and TRBJ2-3; no clear D. This CDR3 is 13 amino acids long. In germline, CDR1 is SGHTA, CDR2 FQGNSA. V was clipped by 6 bases and J by 0 bases, with 7 bases between them. CDR3 region: CASRISSTDTQYF. Here the CDR3 DNA reads TGTGCCAGCAGAATCTCTAGCACAGATACGCAGTATTTT.

The V call is TRBV28, the J call TRBJ2-3; D not resolved. The CDR3 totals 16 residues. V gave up 5 bases and J gave up 2 bases, with 17 bases separating them. CDR1 and CDR2 (germline): MDHEN, SYDVKM. CDR3 loop: CASSIVSGGVTDTQYF. CDR3 nucleotide sequence: TGTGCCAGCAGTATAGTCAGTGGTGGGGTCACAGATACGCAGTATTTT. The full variable domain, completed using reference TRBV28 and TRBJ2-3, is DVKVTQSSRYLVKRTGEKVFLECVQDMDHENMFWYRQDPGLGLRLIYFSYDVKMKEKGDIPEGYSVSREKKERFSLILESASTNQTSMYLCASSIVSGGVTDTQYFGPGTRLTVL.

This clone was seen only a few times. The chain is built from TRBV7-2 and TRBJ2-5, with D uncertain. Trimming cost V 3 bases and J 5 bases, with 13 bases left between them. Germline CDR1 reads SGHTA; CDR2 reads FQGNSA. This CDR3 contains 14 residues. CDR3 DNA sequence: TGTGCCAGCAGCTTGGCCCCGGGCAGGGAGACCCAGTACTTC. This gives the protein CASSLAPGRETQYF.

This clone was counted only a few times. The V call is TRBV7-3, the J call TRBJ2-6, with 9 nucleotides matching TRBD2. With V trimmed by 5 bases and J by 2 bases, 4 bases remained unmatched. The CDR3 is 16 amino acids. Germline lookup yields CDR1 SGHTA and CDR2 FQGTGA. As DNA, the CDR3 is TGTGCCAGCAGCCTGGCGGGAGGGACTGGGGCCAACGTCCTGACTTTC. Protein product: CASSLAGGTGANVLTF.

The chain has TRBV29-1 and TRBJ1-5; D unresolved. The germline V and J ends were trimmed by 4 bases and 4 bases, with 11 bases remaining between them. Germline V gene lookup returns CDR1 SQVTM and CDR2 ANQGSEA. This CDR3 is 13 amino acids long. This CDR3 reads CSVATGFNQPQHF. The CDR3 nucleotides read TGCAGCGTTGCAACGGGGTTTAATCAGCCCCAGCATTTT. Based on the CDR3 plus reference TRBV29-1 and TRBJ1-5, the full variable domain is SAVISQKPSRDICQRGTSLTIQCQVDSQVTMMFWYRQQPGQSLTLIATANQGSEATYESGFVIDKFPISRPNLTFSTLTVSNMSPEDSSIYLCSVATGFNQPQHFGDGTRLSIL.

This clone was observed a few times. V usage is TRBV28 and J usage is TRBJ2-7; no definite D call. Germline V gene data show CDR1 as MDHEN and CDR2 as SYDVKM. The length of the CDR3 is 11 residues. Trimming stripped 8 bases from V and 3 bases from J, with 8 bases between. The CDR3 nucleotides read TGTGCCAGCGGAGCTAGCTACGAGCAGTACTTC. Translated: CASGASYEQYF.

Details on this clone: An end of the junction differs from the germline gene, which may be a read error. The V call is TRBV6-5, the J call TRBJ2-7; 9 nucleotides line up with TRBD1. The CDR3 loop spans 13 amino acids. Germline CDR1 is MNHEY and CDR2 is SVGAGI. This chain's CDR3 is CASRSTGGNEQCF. The CDR3 DNA reads TGTGCCAGCAGATCGACAGGGGGAAACGAGCAGTGCTTC.

The chain recombines TRBV14 with TRBJ2-3; D is possibly TRBD2 (5 bases). The V gene lost 0 bases and the J gene lost 0 bases, with 13 bases spanning the gap. The CDR3 has 17 residues. Germline loops: CDR1 SGHDN, CDR2 FVKESK. The CDR3 nucleotides read TGTGCCAGCAGCCAAGATCGGAGGAGACCTAGCACAGATACGCAGTATTTT. Its protein product is CASSQDRRRPSTDTQYF.

This clone was picked up a small number of times. The V call is TRBV27, the J call TRBJ2-2; 9 bases map to TRBD1. The CDR3 runs 14 residues. The germline V gene encodes CDR1 MNHEY and CDR2 SMNVEV (reference sequence). The V and J ends lost 5 bases and 5 bases, in that order; junction bases with no gene match: 3. The CDR3 nucleotides read TGTGCCAGCAGTACGGACAGGGGTACCGGGGAGCTGTTTTTT. Translated: CASSTDRGTGELFF.